This TCR beta chain stems from a study of blood T cell repertoires in COVID-19. Original methodology: It was from reference gene primer amplification that nucleated cell counts were estimated. This table comes from immunoSEQ multiplex PCR, and its TCRdb copy is limited to in-frame clones, with some not included. That table is the source of V, J and clone size, and D and trimming were worked out from the DNA. This sample carries about 300,000 clones, about 82% of them seen once, and the ten largest clones take under 2%. Germline V gene lookup returns CDR1 DFQATT and CDR2 SNEGSKA (reference sequence). V was pared by 3 bases and J by 10 bases, with 15 bases of the junction left unmatched. The CDR3 contains 16 residues.

The sequenced sample consisted of peripheral blood. The receptor's source is a woman aged 50 to 60 with acute or convalescent COVID-19. The rearrangement uses TRBV20-1 and TRBJ2-1; TRBD2 matches at 10 bases. CDR3 sequence (DNA): TGCAGTGCTAGTCCGCCTAGCGGGAGAATCCGCCGAGAGCAGTTCTTC. Translation gives CSASPPSGRIRREQFF.